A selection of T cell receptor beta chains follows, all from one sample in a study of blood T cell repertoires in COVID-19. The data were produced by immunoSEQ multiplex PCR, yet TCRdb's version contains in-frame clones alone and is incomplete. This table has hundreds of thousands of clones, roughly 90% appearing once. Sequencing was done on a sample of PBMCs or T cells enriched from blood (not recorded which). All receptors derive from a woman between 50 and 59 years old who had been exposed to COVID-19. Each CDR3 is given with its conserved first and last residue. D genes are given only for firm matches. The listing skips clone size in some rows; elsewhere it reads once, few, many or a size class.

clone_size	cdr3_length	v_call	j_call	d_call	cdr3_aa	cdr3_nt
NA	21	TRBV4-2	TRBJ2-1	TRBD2	CASTRTSGSGTGGFTYNEQFF	TGTGCCAGCACCCGGACTAGCGGGTCCGGGACGGGGGGCTTTACCTACAATGAGCAGTTCTTC
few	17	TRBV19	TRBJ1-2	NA	CASSAQYSGTQGYGYTF	TGTGCCAGTAGTGCCCAGTATTCAGGGACTCAGGGCTATGGCTACACCTTC
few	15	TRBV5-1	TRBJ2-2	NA	CASSLDTANTGELFF	TGCGCCAGCAGCTTGGACACCGCGAACACCGGGGAGCTGTTTTTT
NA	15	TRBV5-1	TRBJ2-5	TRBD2	CASSLGSGGRETQYF	TGCGCCAGCAGCTTGGGCTCCGGGGGGAGAGAGACCCAGTACTTC
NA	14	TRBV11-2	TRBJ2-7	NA	CASSLASPAYEQYF	TGTGCCAGCAGCTTAGCGAGCCCGGCCTACGAGCAGTACTTC
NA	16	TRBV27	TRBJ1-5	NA	CASSLVAGIKGQPQHF	TGTGCCAGCAGTCTAGTAGCGGGAATTAAAGGTCAGCCCCAGCATTTT
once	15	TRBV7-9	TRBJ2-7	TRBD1	CASSFPGQGSYEQYF	TGTGCCAGCAGCTTCCCCGGACAGGGGAGCTACGAGCAGTACTTC
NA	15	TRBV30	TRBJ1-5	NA	CAWTRGTLSNQPQHF	TGTGCCTGGACGCGGGGGACATTAAGCAATCAGCCCCAGCATTTT
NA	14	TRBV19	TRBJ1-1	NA	CASSRTVMNTEAFF	TGTGCCAGTAGCCGGACAGTTATGAACACTGAAGCTTTCTTT
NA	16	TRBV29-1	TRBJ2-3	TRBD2	CSVASGLDGKSDTQYF	TGCAGCGTGGCATCGGGACTAGACGGTAAGTCTGATACGCAGTATTTT
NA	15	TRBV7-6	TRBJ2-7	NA	CASSKDSYLPYEQYF	TGTGCCAGCAGCAAGGACAGTTACCTACCCTACGAGCAGTACTTC
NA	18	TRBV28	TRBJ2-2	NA	CASSFGRGRPVGTGELFF	TGTGCCAGCAGTTTCGGGCGGGGGCGACCAGTGGGGACCGGGGAGCTGTTTTTT
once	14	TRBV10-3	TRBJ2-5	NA	CAISEPGLTETQYF	TGTGCCATCAGTGAACCGGGGTTGACAGAGACCCAGTACTTC
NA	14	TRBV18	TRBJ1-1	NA	CASSSSQENTEAFF	TGTGCCAGCTCATCTTCACAGGAGAACACTGAAGCTTTCTTT
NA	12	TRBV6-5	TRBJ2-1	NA	CATLPSYNEQFF	TGTGCCACCCTACCTTCCTACAATGAGCAGTTCTTC
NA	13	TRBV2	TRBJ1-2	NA	CASSAGTSHGYTF	TGTGCCAGCAGTGCCGGGACAAGTCATGGCTACACCTTC
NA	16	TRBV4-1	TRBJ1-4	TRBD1	CASSHRRTGWDEKLFF	TGCGCCAGCAGCCACAGGAGGACAGGGTGGGATGAAAAACTGTTTTTT
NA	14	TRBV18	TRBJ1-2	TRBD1	CASSLPLQGGGYTF	TGTGCCAGCTCACTCCCCCTACAGGGGGGCGGCTACACCTTC
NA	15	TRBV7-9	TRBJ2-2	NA	CASRRGQSGTGELFF	TGTGCCAGCAGGCGAGGACAATCGGGCACCGGGGAGCTGTTTTTT
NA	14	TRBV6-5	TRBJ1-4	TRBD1	CASSLRQGAEKLFF	TGTGCCAGCAGCTTACGACAGGGGGCTGAAAAACTGTTTTTT
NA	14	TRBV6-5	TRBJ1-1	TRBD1	CAVRTGEVNTEAFF	TGTGCCGTCCGGACAGGGGAGGTGAACACTGAAGCTTTCTTT
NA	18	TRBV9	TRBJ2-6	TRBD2	CASSEGVAGASGANVLTF	TGTGCCAGCAGCGAGGGGGTAGCGGGGGCCTCTGGGGCCAACGTCCTGACTTTC
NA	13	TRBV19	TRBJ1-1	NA	CASSIYRGTEAFF	TGTGCCAGTAGTATCTATCGCGGGACTGAAGCTTTCTTT
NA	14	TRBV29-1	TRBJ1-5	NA	CSVREGPGNQPQHF	TGCAGCGTGCGGGAAGGGCCGGGCAATCAGCCCCAGCATTTT
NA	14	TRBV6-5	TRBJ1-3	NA	CASNSGKAGNTIYF	TGTGCCAGCAACTCAGGGAAGGCTGGAAACACCATATATTTT
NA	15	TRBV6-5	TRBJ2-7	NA	CASSYRGAIFYEQYF	TGTGCCAGCAGTTATCGGGGGGCCATTTTCTACGAGCAGTACTTC